A selection of T cell receptor beta chains follows, all from one sample in a study of identical twins. TCRdb itself ran the 5' RACE reads through MiXCR, one entry per CDR3 protein. The repertoire holds some 760,000 distinct CDR3 sequences, with 15% to 20% as singletons. These data were likewise used in another study, on T cells expressing NK-cell markers.

The sequenced sample consisted of PBMCs. These receptors were obtained from a woman aged 18-30 years in good health. Both conserved end residues are part of each CDR3. A D gene is named only where the DNA matches it firmly. Not all rows give a size; the values are once, few, many and, for expanded clones, a class.

CDR3aa,CDR3nt,abundance,j_gene,v_gene,d_gene
CASSQVTGGGGNEQFF,TGTGCCAGCAGCCAAGTGACGGGGGGAGGGGGAAATGAGCAGTTCTTC,few,TRBJ2-1,TRBV14,NA
CASSQDFAPGLAGGAYEQYF,TGCGCCAGCAGCCAAGATTTTGCTCCGGGACTAGCGGGAGGTGCCTACGAGCAGTACTTC,few,TRBJ2-7,TRBV4-1,TRBD2
CATSQRGGTDTQYF,TGTGCCACCAGCCAACGGGGTGGCACAGATACGCAGTATTTT,NA,TRBJ2-3,TRBV15,NA
CSVEEGIGNTQYF,TGCAGCGTTGAAGAAGGGATTGGAAATACGCAGTATTTT,few,TRBJ2-3,TRBV29-1,NA
CASSFLLRLSSGSNFYEQYF,TGTGCCAGCAGTTTCCTTCTACGTCTTTCGAGTGGATCAAACTTTTACGAGCAGTACTTC,few,TRBJ2-7,TRBV28,NA
CASSFTGTSGTNTGELFF,TGTGCCAGCAGTTTTACCGGGACTAGCGGGACGAACACCGGGGAGCTGTTTTTT,few,TRBJ2-2,TRBV6-5,TRBD2
CASSQDLGDRLAKNIQYF,TGCGCCAGCAGCCAAGATCTAGGGGACAGACTAGCCAAAAACATTCAGTACTTC,NA,TRBJ2-4,TRBV4-3,TRBD1
CATSRVASGRSTDTQYF,TGTGCCACCAGCAGAGTAGCTAGCGGGCGTAGCACAGATACGCAGTATTTT,few,TRBJ2-3,TRBV15,TRBD2
CASSLSAGTYYGYTF,TGTGCCAGCAGTTTATCTGCCGGGACGTACTATGGCTACACCTTC,NA,TRBJ1-2,TRBV12-3/TRBV12-4,NA
CASSQPGGETQYF,TGTGCCAGCAGCCAACCCGGAGGGGAGACCCAGTACTTC,few,TRBJ2-5,TRBV4-2,NA
CATSRDLFTDTQYF,TGTGCCACCAGCCGGGACCTATTCACAGATACGCAGTATTTT,NA,TRBJ2-3,TRBV15,NA
CASRETGVNEQFF,TGTGCCAGCAGAGAGACAGGGGTCAATGAGCAGTTCTTC,many,TRBJ2-1,TRBV12-3/TRBV12-4,TRBD1
CASSQDLMGGDTQYF,TGTGCCAGCAGCCAAGATCTGATGGGCGGGGATACGCAGTATTTT,few,TRBJ2-3,TRBV3-1,NA
CASTPGGNTIYF,TGTGCCAGCACCCCGGGTGGAAACACCATATATTTT,NA,TRBJ1-3,TRBV6-5,NA
CASSYVGAGRIGGYTF,TGTGCCAGCAGTTACGTCGGGGCAGGGCGGATCGGTGGCTACACCTTC,few,TRBJ1-2,TRBV6-5,NA
CASSGGDATDTQYF,TGCGCCAGCAGCGGGGGAGACGCCACAGATACGCAGTATTTT,few,TRBJ2-3,TRBV5-1,NA
CRARDIHSGTISYNVQFF,TGCAGGGCTAGAGACATACATAGCGGGACCATCTCCTACAATGTGCAGTTCTTC,NA,TRBJ2-1,TRBV20-1,TRBD2
CASILNQWKSRVWTQYF,TGTGCCAGCATTCTCAACCAGTGGAAGAGCCGCGTGTGGACCCAGTACTTC,NA,TRBJ2-5,TRBV12-3/TRBV12-4,NA
CASSHDGLVYNEQFF,TGTGCCAGCAGTCATGACGGACTAGTCTACAATGAGCAGTTCTTC,NA,TRBJ2-1,TRBV6-1,TRBD2
CASSVPGSSYNEQFF,TGTGCCAGCAGTGTTCCGGGTTCCTCCTACAATGAGCAGTTCTTC,NA,TRBJ2-1,TRBV6-1,NA
CASSYRSWNQPQHF,TGTGCCAGCAGTTACAGGAGTTGGAATCAGCCCCAGCATTTT,NA,TRBJ1-5,TRBV6-5,NA
CASRPGQEETQYF,TGCGCCAGCAGACCGGGACAGGAAGAGACCCAGTACTTC,few,TRBJ2-5,TRBV5-1,TRBD1